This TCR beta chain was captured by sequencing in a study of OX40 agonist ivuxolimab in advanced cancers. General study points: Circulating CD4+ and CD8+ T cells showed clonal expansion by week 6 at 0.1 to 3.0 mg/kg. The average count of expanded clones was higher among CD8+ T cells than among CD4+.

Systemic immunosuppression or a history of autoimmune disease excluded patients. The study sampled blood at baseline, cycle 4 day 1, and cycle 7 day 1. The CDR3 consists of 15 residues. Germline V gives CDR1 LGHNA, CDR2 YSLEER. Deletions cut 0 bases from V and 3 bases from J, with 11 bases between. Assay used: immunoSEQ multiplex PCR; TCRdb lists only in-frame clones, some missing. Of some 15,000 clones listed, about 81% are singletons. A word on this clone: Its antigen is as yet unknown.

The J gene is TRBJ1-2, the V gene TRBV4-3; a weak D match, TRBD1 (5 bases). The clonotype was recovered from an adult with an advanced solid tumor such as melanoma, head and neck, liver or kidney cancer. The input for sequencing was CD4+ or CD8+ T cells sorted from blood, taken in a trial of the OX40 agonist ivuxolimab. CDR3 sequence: CASSQDSGADYGYTF. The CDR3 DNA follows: TGCGCCAGCAGCCAAGATAGTGGGGCGGACTATGGCTACACCTTC.